The table lists the clone carrying this T cell receptor (beta chain) with a count of one. This entry belongs to a study of blood T cell repertoires in COVID-19. Study-wide background: T cells, B-cell-depleted T cells, or PBMCs supplied cDNA or gDNA.

As originally analysed: Reference gene primer amplification yielded estimated nucleated cell counts. Only in-frame clones appear in the TCRdb table, and some are missing; sequencing was by immunoSEQ multiplex PCR. The V and J calls and clone size were taken over from that table, and D and trimming were inferred from the DNA. Counted here are some 50,000 clones, around 84% occurring once; the ten biggest clones make up about 2.7%. V lost 0 bases to trimming and J lost 5 bases; unmatched junction nucleotides: 5. CDR3 length: 15 residues. Per germline, CDR1 SGHRS and CDR2 YFSETQ. The chain is built from TRBV5-1 and TRBJ2-1, with 7 positions matching TRBD2. The sequencing input was peripheral blood. This receptor was taken from a man over 45 with acute or convalescent COVID-19. This CDR3 reads CASSLEGTNNNEQFF. In DNA form, the CDR3 reads TGCGCCAGCAGCTTGGAGGGGACTAATAACAATGAGCAGTTCTTC.